A single T cell receptor beta chain is shown here with its context. Its specific antigen is unknown. No much larger clone exists at a distance of one base, and base qualities are not known. Libraries came from the immunoSEQ multiplex PCR assay. For the original study's pipeline: A statistical classification framework was built to diagnose cytomegalovirus status from the catalog of TCR beta chain sequences. The clones in this table, taken by TCRdb from immuneACCESS, are in-frame only. Not every clone is retained; where verified, under half of the shortfall comes from an unresolved V gene, and the cause of the rest is unknown. That table is the source of V, J and clone size, and D and trimming were worked out from the DNA. The sample table shows 150,000 or so clones, and approximately 86% are seen once. About 20% of the sample lies in the top ten. The data originate from a study of cytomegalovirus exposure and HLA in healthy donors (dated by TCRdb to 2017 to 2019). Study-wide context: According to a later analysis, one platform produced both the 120 validation repertoires and the roughly 640 repertoires of the first cohort. The study combined high-throughput TCR immunosequencing, statistical association of individual TCRs with disease status, and machine learning to predict cytomegalovirus infection status. The study aimed to test whether signatures of past pathogen exposure could be identified by cataloging public T cell receptors. Along with the approximately 700-subject first cohort, a separate validation cohort of over a hundred different subjects was used.

Separate from the approximately 690-subject first cohort, the validation cohort of roughly 110 subjects was the group to which the donors belonged. Counted from cysteine to phenylalanine, this CDR3 has 15 amino acids. The only DNA kept is the CDR3, 45 bases in frame from the first base. V loses 3 bases at its end and J loses 3 bases; junction bases beyond the gene matches: 2. Looking up the germline V gene yields CDR1 SGHTS and CDR2 YDEGEE. The investigation overall reported the following: The classifier was reported to diagnose cytomegalovirus status with high specificity and sensitivity in both the original and validation cohorts. In vitro tests confirmed that a few of the cytomegalovirus-associated TCR beta chains recognize cytomegalovirus antigens. The study gave a list of 150 to 200 TCR beta chains associated with cytomegalovirus. In a later analysis, TCRs clustered in the first cohort were found to also tend to co-occur in the approximately 110 validation repertoires, with over 90% of cluster scores above 0. Most TCR sequences were observed very rarely across donors, whereas some public TCRs were present in many individuals. The authors suggested that the approach could potentially be extended to other disease states and immunological phenotypes. A later analysis had no HLA typing for the validation cohort, so co-occurrence there was scored across all 110 or so repertoires.

This clonotype was sampled from a man younger than 30 in good health and CMV-seropositive. Sequenced material: PBMCs. The chain is encoded by TRBV5-8 joined to TRBJ1-5, and TRBD1 matches 11 of the central bases. The DNA reads as follows: TGTGCCAGCAGCTCGGGACAGGGGGTCAATCAGCCCCAGCATTTT. Its coded protein is CASSSGQGVNQPQHF.